These T cell receptor beta chains were read from a single sample in a study of blood T cell repertoires in COVID-19. The method was immunoSEQ multiplex PCR; TCRdb's version includes in-frame clones alone and lacks a portion of them. The sample holds over 70,000 clones, roughly 76% seen once. Source material: peripheral blood. The origin of the receptors is a man between 65 and 85 years old with active or convalescent COVID-19. Each CDR3 is given with its conserved first and last residue. A D gene is named only where the DNA matches it firmly. Part of the rows lack a size; the others show once, few, many or a class for expanded clones.

CDR3 length: 16
J gene: TRBJ1-6
D gene: TRBD1
clone size: few
V gene: TRBV2
CDR3 protein: CASTEEQGANNSPLHF
CDR3 DNA: TGTGCCAGCACAGAAGAACAGGGGGCGAATAATTCACCCCTCCACTTT

CDR3 length: 13
J gene: TRBJ2-2
D gene: -
clone size: -
V gene: TRBV19
CDR3 protein: CASSTGVRGELFF
CDR3 DNA: TGTGCCAGTAGCACCGGAGTCCGCGGGGAGCTGTTTTTT

CDR3 length: 15
J gene: TRBJ1-2
D gene: TRBD1
clone size: -
V gene: TRBV28
CDR3 protein: CASSAPGGIGYGYTF
CDR3 DNA: TGTGCCAGCAGTGCACCAGGGGGCATAGGGTATGGCTACACCTTC

CDR3 length: 16
J gene: TRBJ2-5
D gene: TRBD2
clone size: -
V gene: TRBV9
CDR3 protein: CASSVGGGRGQETQYF
CDR3 DNA: TGTGCCAGCAGCGTAGGAGGAGGGCGGGGGCAAGAGACCCAGTACTTC

CDR3 length: 14
J gene: TRBJ1-2
D gene: -
clone size: -
V gene: TRBV6-1
CDR3 protein: CASSDLGDSFGYTF
CDR3 DNA: TGTGCCAGCAGTGATCTAGGGGATTCGTTCGGCTACACCTTC

CDR3 length: 15
J gene: TRBJ1-2
D gene: -
clone size: -
V gene: TRBV4-1
CDR3 protein: CASSHPGAASYGYTF
CDR3 DNA: TGCGCCAGCAGCCACCCTGGGGCAGCTAGCTATGGCTACACCTTC

CDR3 length: 12
J gene: TRBJ1-2
D gene: -
clone size: -
V gene: TRBV29-1
CDR3 protein: CSVEDLGRGYTF
CDR3 DNA: TGCAGCGTTGAAGATCTGGGCAGGGGCTACACCTTC

CDR3 length: 15
J gene: TRBJ2-1
D gene: TRBD1
clone size: -
V gene: TRBV6-5
CDR3 protein: CASSYSYRTGDEQFF
CDR3 DNA: TGTGCCAGCAGTTACTCATACAGGACAGGGGATGAGCAGTTCTTC

CDR3 length: 13
J gene: TRBJ1-4
D gene: TRBD1
clone size: once
V gene: TRBV19
CDR3 protein: CASSTQGVEKLFF
CDR3 DNA: TGTGCCAGTAGTACACAGGGGGTTGAAAAACTGTTTTTT

CDR3 length: 15
J gene: TRBJ2-3
D gene: -
clone size: -
V gene: TRBV6-5
CDR3 protein: CASSYSGQLTDTQYF
CDR3 DNA: TGTGCCAGCAGTTACTCGGGACAACTCACAGATACGCAGTATTTT

CDR3 length: 15
J gene: TRBJ2-1
D gene: TRBD2
clone size: -
V gene: TRBV30
CDR3 protein: CAWSVQAGGYNEQFF
CDR3 DNA: TGTGCCTGGAGTGTACAAGCGGGGGGGTACAATGAGCAGTTCTTC

CDR3 length: 17
J gene: TRBJ2-4
D gene: -
clone size: -
V gene: TRBV5-5
CDR3 protein: CASSLDRMGGRKNIQYF
CDR3 DNA: TGTGCCAGCAGCTTGGACCGGATGGGGGGGCGGAAGAACATTCAGTACTTC

CDR3 length: 15
J gene: TRBJ1-2
D gene: -
clone size: -
V gene: TRBV9
CDR3 protein: CASSPLGGLNYGYTF
CDR3 DNA: TGTGCCAGCAGCCCCCTCGGAGGGTTAAACTATGGCTACACCTTC

CDR3 length: 14
J gene: TRBJ1-2
D gene: -
clone size: -
V gene: TRBV7-9
CDR3 protein: CASSLFLQGDGYTF
CDR3 DNA: TGTGCCAGCAGCTTATTCTTACAGGGTGATGGCTACACCTTC

CDR3 length: 14
J gene: TRBJ1-1
D gene: -
clone size: -
V gene: TRBV27
CDR3 protein: CASSWGRGRAEAFF
CDR3 DNA: TGTGCCAGCAGTTGGGGCAGGGGAAGGGCTGAAGCTTTCTTT

CDR3 length: 14
J gene: TRBJ2-3
D gene: -
clone size: once
V gene: TRBV5-1
CDR3 protein: CASSLGADTDTQYF
CDR3 DNA: TGCGCCAGCAGCTTGGGAGCGGATACAGATACGCAGTATTTT

CDR3 length: 14
J gene: TRBJ1-5
D gene: -
clone size: few
V gene: TRBV29-1
CDR3 protein: CSVSEGGWDQPQHF
CDR3 DNA: TGCAGCGTTTCCGAGGGGGGGTGGGATCAGCCCCAGCATTTT

CDR3 length: 14
J gene: TRBJ1-5
D gene: -
clone size: -
V gene: TRBV3-1/TRBV3-2
CDR3 protein: CASSQEGALQPQHF
CDR3 DNA: TGTGCCAGCAGCCAAGAGGGAGCCCTACAGCCCCAGCATTTT

CDR3 length: 15
J gene: TRBJ1-2
D gene: TRBD1
clone size: -
V gene: TRBV6-5
CDR3 protein: CASVRRGGVGYGYTF
CDR3 DNA: TGTGCCAGTGTAAGAAGAGGGGGCGTTGGCTATGGCTACACCTTC

CDR3 length: 14
J gene: TRBJ1-2
D gene: TRBD1
clone size: -
V gene: TRBV10-2
CDR3 protein: CASSGQGAIYGYTF
CDR3 DNA: TGCGCCAGCAGTGGTCAGGGGGCAATCTATGGCTACACCTTC

CDR3 length: 13
J gene: TRBJ1-5
D gene: TRBD1
clone size: -
V gene: TRBV27
CDR3 protein: CASSDRANQPQHF
CDR3 DNA: TGTGCCAGCAGTGACAGGGCTAATCAGCCCCAGCATTTT

CDR3 length: 12
J gene: TRBJ2-1
D gene: -
clone size: few
V gene: TRBV7-9
CDR3 protein: CASSFGVNEQFF
CDR3 DNA: TGTGCCAGCAGCTTCGGGGTAAATGAGCAGTTCTTC

CDR3 length: 14
J gene: TRBJ2-6
D gene: -
clone size: -
V gene: TRBV7-2
CDR3 protein: CASSINSGANVLTF
CDR3 DNA: TGTGCCAGCAGCATCAACTCTGGGGCCAACGTCCTGACTTTC

CDR3 length: 19
J gene: TRBJ1-4
D gene: -
clone size: -
V gene: TRBV15
CDR3 protein: CATSRDLGDNTRTREKLFF
CDR3 DNA: TGTGCCACCAGCAGAGATTTAGGGGACAATACTAGAACTCGTGAAAAACTGTTTTTT

CDR3 length: 16
J gene: TRBJ2-1
D gene: TRBD1
clone size: many
V gene: TRBV29-1
CDR3 protein: CSVGPDRGLQGNEQFF
CDR3 DNA: TGCAGCGTGGGACCCGACAGGGGGCTACAGGGCAATGAGCAGTTCTTC

CDR3 length: 13
J gene: TRBJ1-5
D gene: -
clone size: once
V gene: TRBV7-2
CDR3 protein: CASSSQGNQPQHF
CDR3 DNA: TGTGCCAGCAGCTCTCAGGGGAACCAGCCCCAGCATTTT

CDR3 length: 15
J gene: TRBJ2-3
D gene: TRBD1
clone size: -
V gene: TRBV6-4
CDR3 protein: CASSRGGLGEDTQYF
CDR3 DNA: TGTGCCAGCAGCCGAGGGGGCTTGGGGGAGGATACGCAGTATTTT

CDR3 length: 12
J gene: TRBJ1-2
D gene: -
clone size: once
V gene: TRBV28
CDR3 protein: CASSPRTVGYTF
CDR3 DNA: TGTGCCAGCAGTCCTAGGACAGTTGGCTACACCTTC

CDR3 length: 15
J gene: TRBJ1-1
D gene: TRBD1
clone size: -
V gene: TRBV27
CDR3 protein: CASNARDRENTEAFF
CDR3 DNA: TGTGCCAGCAACGCCAGGGACAGGGAAAACACTGAAGCTTTCTTT

CDR3 length: 15
J gene: TRBJ2-7
D gene: -
clone size: -
V gene: TRBV6-5
CDR3 protein: CASSRDVRDSYEQYF
CDR3 DNA: TGTGCCAGCAGTCGCGATGTCAGGGACTCCTACGAGCAGTACTTC

CDR3 length: 12
J gene: TRBJ2-1
D gene: TRBD1
clone size: -
V gene: TRBV28
CDR3 protein: CASSDRGNEQFF
CDR3 DNA: TGTGCCAGCAGCGACAGGGGCAATGAGCAGTTCTTC

CDR3 length: 12
J gene: TRBJ2-1
D gene: -
clone size: -
V gene: TRBV19
CDR3 protein: CASKSGNTKQFF
CDR3 DNA: TGTGCCAGTAAGTCCGGGAACACGAAGCAGTTCTTC

CDR3 length: 13
J gene: TRBJ1-4
D gene: -
clone size: once
V gene: TRBV12-3/TRBV12-4
CDR3 protein: CASALSGSEKLFF
CDR3 DNA: TGTGCCAGCGCTCTGTCCGGGAGTGAAAAACTGTTTTTT

CDR3 length: 16
J gene: TRBJ1-5
D gene: -
clone size: -
V gene: TRBV5-1
CDR3 protein: CASSLQGPWGNQPQHF
CDR3 DNA: TGCGCCAGCAGCTTGCAGGGGCCGTGGGGCAATCAGCCCCAGCATTTT

CDR3 length: 16
J gene: TRBJ1-5
D gene: -
clone size: few
V gene: TRBV28
CDR3 protein: CASSPQGEGSNQPQHF
CDR3 DNA: TGTGCCAGCAGTCCCCAAGGGGAAGGCAGCAATCAGCCCCAGCATTTT

CDR3 length: 12
J gene: TRBJ2-2
D gene: -
clone size: few
V gene: TRBV10-1
CDR3 protein: CARSAREKELFF
CDR3 DNA: TGCGCCAGAAGTGCACGGGAGAAGGAGCTGTTTTTT

CDR3 length: 15
J gene: TRBJ2-2
D gene: -
clone size: -
V gene: TRBV3-1/TRBV3-2
CDR3 protein: CASSRPTENAGELFF
CDR3 DNA: TGTGCCAGCAGCCGTCCGACAGAAAACGCCGGGGAGCTGTTTTTT

CDR3 length: 15
J gene: TRBJ1-2
D gene: TRBD1
clone size: -
V gene: TRBV7-8
CDR3 protein: CASSLTKQGISGYTF
CDR3 DNA: TGTGCCAGCAGCCTAACCAAACAGGGGATCTCGGGCTACACCTTC

CDR3 length: 13
J gene: TRBJ2-2
D gene: -
clone size: -
V gene: TRBV12-3/TRBV12-4
CDR3 protein: CASHRAQTGELFF
CDR3 DNA: TGTGCCAGCCACAGGGCTCAAACCGGGGAGCTGTTTTTT

CDR3 length: 14
J gene: TRBJ1-6
D gene: -
clone size: -
V gene: TRBV19
CDR3 protein: CASRRSLGDSPLHF
CDR3 DNA: TGTGCCAGTAGGCGCAGCCTCGGGGATTCACCCCTCCACTTT

CDR3 length: 15
J gene: TRBJ1-4
D gene: TRBD1
clone size: -
V gene: TRBV6-5
CDR3 protein: CASRNRGHQGEKLFF
CDR3 DNA: TGTGCCAGCAGGAACAGGGGGCATCAAGGAGAAAAACTGTTTTTT

CDR3 length: 14
J gene: TRBJ1-6
D gene: -
clone size: -
V gene: TRBV7-3
CDR3 protein: CASSFDGGHSPLHF
CDR3 DNA: TGTGCCAGCAGCTTCGACGGAGGCCATTCACCCCTCCACTTT

CDR3 length: 16
J gene: TRBJ2-5
D gene: TRBD2
clone size: few
V gene: TRBV4-2
CDR3 protein: CASSQDPLAGGQAQYF
CDR3 DNA: TGTGCCAGCAGCCAAGATCCACTAGCGGGAGGGCAGGCCCAGTACTTC

CDR3 length: 12
J gene: TRBJ1-2
D gene: TRBD1
clone size: -
V gene: TRBV6-5
CDR3 protein: CASRQGNYGYTF
CDR3 DNA: TGTGCCAGCCGACAGGGTAACTATGGCTACACCTTC

CDR3 length: 13
J gene: TRBJ1-4
D gene: TRBD1
clone size: -
V gene: TRBV7-9
CDR3 protein: CASSLGTGSKLFF
CDR3 DNA: TGTGCCAGCAGCTTGGGGACAGGGTCAAAACTGTTTTTT

CDR3 length: 14
J gene: TRBJ2-7
D gene: -
clone size: many
V gene: TRBV5-6
CDR3 protein: CASRSKGGRYEQYF
CDR3 DNA: TGTGCCAGCAGGAGCAAGGGGGGGCGGTACGAGCAGTACTTC

CDR3 length: 13
J gene: TRBJ2-2
D gene: -
clone size: -
V gene: TRBV28
CDR3 protein: CASRASTGGELFF
CDR3 DNA: TGTGCCAGCAGAGCTTCAACGGGCGGGGAGCTGTTTTTT

CDR3 length: 13
J gene: TRBJ1-2
D gene: TRBD1
clone size: -
V gene: TRBV28
CDR3 protein: CASTLDRNYGYTF
CDR3 DNA: TGTGCCAGCACCCTGGACAGGAACTATGGCTACACCTTC

CDR3 length: 13
J gene: TRBJ2-1
D gene: -
clone size: once
V gene: TRBV5-6
CDR3 protein: CASSTSRGYEQFF
CDR3 DNA: TGTGCCAGCAGCACCTCCCGGGGGTACGAGCAGTTCTTC

CDR3 length: 13
J gene: TRBJ1-1
D gene: TRBD1
clone size: -
V gene: TRBV6-5
CDR3 protein: CASIRTGNTEAFF
CDR3 DNA: TGTGCCAGCATTAGGACAGGGAACACTGAAGCTTTCTTT